This is a list of T cell receptor beta chains from one sample in a study of T cells in Graves' hyperthyroidism and ophthalmopathy. TCRdb fed the multiplex PCR reads into MiXCR, producing one record per CDR3 protein. The sample records roughly 520,000 distinct CDR3 sequences, approximately 25% being singletons. Sequenced sample: blood. The receptor set was obtained from a woman aged 25-40 years with Graves' ophthalmopathy. Each CDR3 is given with its conserved first and last residue. The D gene is left open where the match is weak. The size of a clone is reported for some rows only, either as once, few or many, or as a class for expanded clones.

J	D	V	size	DNA	CDR3
TRBJ2-3	.	TRBV11-2	.	TGTGCCAGCAGCTCCCATCCGGGACTCACACTTGTTACGCAGTATTTT	CASSSHPGLTLVTQYF
TRBJ1-5	.	TRBV5-1	many	TGCGCCAGCAGCTTGGCCGGGGGCAGACAGCCCCAGCATTTT	CASSLAGGRQPQHF
TRBJ1-5	.	TRBV19	many	TGTGCCAGTAGTACTGCGCCAGGGGGCAATCAGCCCCAGCATTTT	CASSTAPGGNQPQHF
TRBJ2-2	TRBD1	TRBV24-1	many	TGTGCCACCAGTGATTTTCTTGGGACAGGGCTTAACACCGGGGAGCTGTTTTTT	CATSDFLGTGLNTGELFF
TRBJ1-5	TRBD1	TRBV6-1	few	TGTGCCAGCAGTATGAAACCTAGGGACAGAAATCAGCCCCAGCATTTT	CASSMKPRDRNQPQHF
TRBJ2-5	.	TRBV20-1	.	TGCAGTGCTGTACAGGTCCAAGAGACCCAGTACTTC	CSAVQVQETQYF
TRBJ2-7	TRBD1	TRBV6-5	.	TGTGCCAGCAGTGACTCGGGACAGGGCAAGCAGTACTTC	CASSDSGQGKQYF
TRBJ2-7	TRBD1	TRBV12-3/TRBV12-4	many	TGTGCCAGCGCGCAGACAGGGTCCTACGAGCAGTACTTC	CASAQTGSYEQYF
TRBJ2-5	.	TRBV6-1	.	TGTGCCAGCAGCCCTCCCGGGGACCAGTACTTC	CASSPPGDQYF
TRBJ2-7	TRBD2	TRBV29-1	.	TGCAGCGTCCCTCGGCGGGAGGGGTCCTACGAGCAGTACTTC	CSVPRREGSYEQYF
TRBJ1-2	.	TRBV11-2	many	TGTGCCAGCAGCTTAGATTCCACCTATGGCTACACCTTC	CASSLDSTYGYTF
TRBJ2-4	.	TRBV20-1	.	TGCAGTGCTAGGATGGGGAGCGGGCTAAACATTCAGTACTTC	CSARMGSGLNIQYF
TRBJ1-5	.	TRBV20-1	.	TGCAGTGCTAGGCCGTCGATCGGGAATCAGCCCCAGCATTTT	CSARPSIGNQPQHF
TRBJ2-7	.	TRBV12-3/TRBV12-4	.	TGTGCCAGCAGTTTTGGGGCTCTAGCCTACGAGCAGTACTTC	CASSFGALAYEQYF
TRBJ2-7	TRBD1	TRBV27	many	TGTGCCAGCAGCCCCAACCCTGACAGGGGCTCCTACGAGCAGTACTTC	CASSPNPDRGSYEQYF
TRBJ1-1	.	TRBV20-1	many	TGCAGTGCTTGGGTCCTGGACACTGAAGCTTTCTTT	CSAWVLDTEAFF
TRBJ1-2	.	TRBV12-3/TRBV12-4	many	TGTGCCAGCAACCTATTTGGCGGGGGCGCAAACTATGGCTACACCTTC	CASNLFGGGANYGYTF
TRBJ2-7	.	TRBV7-2	many	TGTGCCAGCAGCTTATTACCCCCCTACGAGCAGTACTTC	CASSLLPPYEQYF
TRBJ1-2	.	TRBV20-1	many	TGCAGTGCTAGAGATTCGAGGGACTATGGCTACACCTTC	CSARDSRDYGYTF
TRBJ2-7	TRBD1	TRBV28	many	TGTGCCAGCAGACGACAGGGGATATGGACCTACGAGCAGTACTTC	CASRRQGIWTYEQYF
TRBJ2-5	.	TRBV19	many	TGTGCCAGTAGTATTGGGGGGGGGCGCCCCACCCAGTACTTC	CASSIGGGRPTQYF
TRBJ1-1	TRBD1	TRBV24-1	.	TGTGCCACCAGTGATGCAGGGGGCACTGAAGCTTTCTTT	CATSDAGGTEAFF
TRBJ2-7	.	TRBV28	many	TGTGCCAGCATAGAAAACAATCCCGTTAGGGTGAGCTCCTACGAGCAGTACTTC	CASIENNPVRVSSYEQYF
TRBJ2-2	TRBD2	TRBV11-2	many	TGTGCCAGCAGCTTAAGGACTAGAAATTCGAACACCGGGGAGCTGTTTTTT	CASSLRTRNSNTGELFF
TRBJ2-5	TRBD2	TRBV12-3/TRBV12-4	many	TGTGCCAGCAGTTTATCCAGCGGGGATATCCAAGAGACCCAGTACTTC	CASSLSSGDIQETQYF
TRBJ2-7	TRBD1	TRBV28	.	TGTGCATCGACAGGGGTCTCCTACGAGCAGTACTTC	CASTGVSYEQYF
TRBJ1-1	.	TRBV11-3	.	TGTGCCAGCGCTGGACAGCCGAACACTGAAGCTTGCTTT	CASAGQPNTEACF
TRBJ2-7	.	TRBV12-3/TRBV12-4	many	TGTGCCAGCAGCTTACTGACCTACGAGCAGTACTTC	CASSLLTYEQYF
TRBJ1-1	.	TRBV6-2/TRBV6-3	once	TGTGCCAGCACTCAGAGTATCGGCACTGAAGCTTTCTTT	CASTQSIGTEAFF
TRBJ1-1	.	TRBV11-2	many	TGTGCCAGCAGCCCCTTGGGTACTGAAGCTTTCTTT	CASSPLGTEAFF
TRBJ1-1	TRBD1	TRBV6-1	.	TGTGCCAGCAGTCAGGGGGCCGGGGACGCTGAAGCTTTCTTT	CASSQGAGDAEAFF
TRBJ2-3	TRBD2	TRBV20-1	few	TGCAGTGCTAGATCTAGCGGGGGCTATAGCACAGATACGCAGTATTTT	CSARSSGGYSTDTQYF
TRBJ2-7	TRBD1	TRBV15	few	TGTGCCACCAGCAGAGATCTTCTACTGACAGGGGCCTACGAGCAGTACTTC	CATSRDLLLTGAYEQYF
TRBJ2-5	.	TRBV28	once	TGTGCCAGCAGTTTATCGGGATTCGCGGAGACCCAGTACTTC	CASSLSGFAETQYF
TRBJ1-1	.	TRBV10-3	many	TGTGCCATCAACCCCCAGGGTCGGGGGACTGAAGCTTTCTTT	CAINPQGRGTEAFF
TRBJ2-2	.	TRBV7-2	many	TGTGCCAGCAGCTTAAATAGCGAGGCCGGGGAGCTGTTTTTT	CASSLNSEAGELFF
TRBJ1-1	TRBD1	TRBV10-3	many	TGTGCCATCAGTGACTCGACAGGGGATGAAGCTTTCTTT	CAISDSTGDEAFF